This T cell receptor beta chain was identified during a study of shared clonotypes between healthy human individuals. Study findings and constraints: Sharing across four donors was highest in naive CD4 (approximately 5%) and lowest in memory CD8 (about 0.4%). Rarefaction exposed incomplete sorted-subset sequencing despite large depth.

Genomic DNA belonging to each subset was distributed in equal measure over several immunoSEQ plates. Method: immunoSEQ multiplex PCR; TCRdb's copy keeps in-frame clones and lacks some. The profile shows a few million clones, over 90% of them singletons. Concerning this clone: Its antigen is undetermined.

Recent acute infections and vaccinations were absent in the healthy HIV-negative adult donors. The CDR3 totals 20 residues. After removal of 0 bases from V and 1 base from J, the junction contained 16 bases not matched to a gene. Per the germline V gene, CDR1 is SGDLS and CDR2 is YYNGEE. The material sequenced was naive CD4+ T cells from PBMCs. The subset is: CD45RA+ positively selected. This chain links TRBV9 with TRBJ1-3; 7 bases fit TRBD1. The TCR comes from a man aged 18-30 years in good health. Some clones in this sample may be carry-over from other donors' samples. In DNA form, the CDR3 reads TGTGCCAGCAGCGTAGGACCAGGGGGGCTCCACTACCCATCTGGAAACACCATATATTTT. This gives the protein CASSVGPGGLHYPSGNTIYF.